The 27 T cell receptor beta chains listed next were all sequenced from one sample in a study of identifying expanded T cells in peripheral blood (dated by TCRdb to the late 2010s). Library creation used the immunoSEQ multiplex PCR assay. TCRdb re-hosts the immuneACCESS table, in-frame sequences only. Its copies lack some clones; in the studies checked, an unresolved V gene accounts for under half of them, and the cause for the rest is not known. Within this sample are more than 95,000 clones, with more than 80% of them counted one time only. Clones ranked in the top ten supply 2.5% to 3.5% of the sample. Sequenced input: blood. All receptors derive from a person between 18 and 75 years old in good health.

A single count supports this clone. This rearrangement joins TRBV5-4 to TRBJ1-3; no reliable D call. V was cut by 0 bases and J by 0 bases, with 16 bases left in between. Per the germline V gene, CDR1 is SGHNT and CDR2 is YYREEE (reference sequence). The CDR3 covers 18 residues. The CDR3: CASSLELSDGSSGNTIYF. The DNA for the CDR3 is TGTGCCAGCAGCTTGGAACTATCCGATGGGAGCTCTGGAAACACCATATATTTT.

CDR3 coding DNA: TGTGCCAGCAGAATCAAGGAATGGGGAACCGGGGAGCTGTTTTTT. It yields the protein CASRIKEWGTGELFF. The chain couples TRBV2 to TRBJ2-2; D is undetermined. The length of the CDR3 is 15 residues. The V end lost 6 bases, the J end lost 5 bases, and 16 bases lay between the germline ends. Germline V lookup: CDR1 SNHLY, CDR2 FYNNEI.

The chain recombines TRBV5-1 with TRBJ1-2, with TRBD1 as a possible D gene (5 bases). Germline CDR1 and CDR2: SGHRS and YFSETQ. CDR3 size: 15 residues. Trimming removed 0 bases from V and 6 bases from J, with 15 bases in between. The CDR3 spells CASSLDAGPGNGYTF. The CDR3 nucleotides read TGCGCCAGCAGCTTGGATGCAGGGCCGGGAAATGGCTACACCTTC.

The chain couples TRBV30 to TRBJ2-3; D unclear. Germline-derived CDR1 and CDR2 are GTSNPN and SVGIG (reference sequence). The CDR3 has 12 amino acids. Deletions cut 2 bases from V and 3 bases from J, with 6 bases between. This CDR3 reads CAWSRVTDTQYF. The CDR3 nucleotides are TGTGCCTGGAGTAGGGTTACAGATACGCAGTATTTT.

The chain links TRBV15 to TRBJ2-7; 7 nucleotides match TRBD1. With 6 bases clipped from V and 0 bases from J, the junction kept 2 bases outside the gene matches. The CDR3 loop spans 13 amino acids. The V gene's germline CDR1 is LNHNV and CDR2 YYDKDF (reference sequence). CDR3 residues: CATRRDSSYEQYF. Written as DNA, the CDR3 is TGTGCCACCAGAAGGGACAGCTCCTACGAGCAGTACTTC. The full variable domain, its missing parts supplied by reference TRBV15 and TRBJ2-7, is DAMVIQNPRYQVTQFGKPVTLSCSQTLNHNVMYWYQQKSSQAPKLLFHYYDKDFNNEADTPDNFQSRRPNTSFCFLDIRSPGLGDTAMYLCATRRDSSYEQYFGPGTRLTVT.

V gene TRBV15 combines with J gene TRBJ1-1; D is unclear. This CDR3 has 11 residues. The germline CDR1 and CDR2 sequences are LNHNV and YYDKDF (reference sequence). V lost 7 bases to trimming and J lost 1 base, with 4 bases between them. The DNA of the CDR3 is TGTGCCACCACAGAGAACACTGAAGCTTTCTTT. Encoded protein: CATTENTEAFF.

This clone was seen more than once but under ten times. The chain couples TRBV30 to TRBJ1-1, with D uncertain. With 1 base removed from V and 0 bases from J, the gap between germline ends came to 6 bases. From germline, CDR1 is GTSNPN and CDR2 SVGIG (reference sequence). CDR3 length: 13 amino acids. This chain's CDR3 is CAWSADMNTEAFF. CDR3 in DNA: TGTGCCTGGAGTGCAGACATGAACACTGAAGCTTTCTTT.

The chain combines TRBV5-1 with TRBJ1-6; D is unresolved. The V gene's germline CDR1 is SGHRS and CDR2 YFSETQ. This CDR3 spans 15 amino acids. Trimming pared 0 bases from V and 2 bases from J, leaving 6 bases between. CDR3: CASSLDSAYNSPLHF. CDR3 DNA: TGCGCCAGCAGCTTGGACAGCGCCTATAATTCACCCCTCCACTTT.

The rearrangement uses TRBV19 and TRBJ2-5; no definite D call. This CDR3 is built from 12 residues. CDR1 and CDR2 from the germline V gene are LNHDA and SQIVND (reference sequence). Deletions cut 4 bases from V and 2 bases from J, with 5 bases between. The CDR3 loop is CASSTDQETQYF. In nucleotides, the CDR3 is TGTGCCAGTAGTACGGATCAAGAGACCCAGTACTTC.

The chain carries TRBV7-3 and TRBJ2-5; D is possibly TRBD2 (5 bases). Germline V gives CDR1 SGHTA, CDR2 FQGTGA. CDR3 length equals 13 residues. The ends were cut back, 10 bases at V and 3 bases at J, with 15 bases in the middle. The CDR3 is CATRFGNEETQYF. CDR3 bases: TGTGCCACCCGATTCGGGAATGAAGAGACCCAGTACTTC.

The chain couples TRBV5-1 to TRBJ1-2; no clear D. V was trimmed by 3 bases and J by 4 bases, leaving 10 bases between them. This CDR3 has 13 amino acids. From germline, CDR1 is SGHRS and CDR2 YFSETQ. This CDR3 reads CASSSSSFYGYTF. The CDR3 nucleotides are TGCGCCAGCAGCTCCAGCAGCTTCTATGGCTACACCTTC.

This rearrangement joins TRBV6-6 to TRBJ2-2, with no clear D. This CDR3 is built from 13 residues. Deletions cut 6 bases from V and 8 bases from J, with 13 bases between. CDR1 and CDR2 (germline): MNHNY, SVGAGI (reference sequence). CDR3 in DNA: TGTGCCAGCAGGACTGTCTTAATAGGGGAGCTGTTTTTT. Translation: CASRTVLIGELFF.

This clone was picked up one time. The rearrangement uses TRBV7-6 and TRBJ1-3; TRBD1 agrees at 9 bases. The ends lost 2 bases at V and 2 bases at J; junction bases unmatched: 4. The germline CDR1 and CDR2 sequences are SGHVS and FNYEAQ. This CDR3 has 16 residues. This chain's CDR3 is CASSLLGTGTGNTIYF. CDR3 DNA: TGTGCCAGCAGCTTATTGGGGACAGGGACTGGAAACACCATATATTTT.

V usage is TRBV30 and J usage is TRBJ2-6, with a possible D match to TRBD1 (6 bases). V lost 2 bases and J 0 bases, leaving 8 bases between the germline ends. The CDR3 contains 15 residues. The V gene's germline CDR1 is GTSNPN and CDR2 SVGIG (reference sequence). The CDR3 reads CAWSQGGSGANVLTF. Here the CDR3 DNA reads TGTGCCTGGAGTCAAGGGGGCTCTGGGGCCAACGTCCTGACTTTC.

The chain links TRBV11-3 to TRBJ2-7, with 7 positions matching TRBD1. The CDR3 loop spans 16 amino acids. The germline V gene has CDR1 SGHNT and CDR2 YENEEA. With 4 bases clipped from V and 1 base from J, the junction kept 10 bases outside the gene matches. Here the CDR3 reads CASSWPVGQDSYEQYF. The CDR3 coding sequence is TGTGCCAGCAGCTGGCCCGTCGGACAGGATTCCTACGAGCAGTACTTC.

In the case of this clone: Other DNA sequences in this sample translate to the same CDR3. V and J are TRBV25-1 and TRBJ2-1; TRBD1 is a possible D gene (6 bases). Germline loops: CDR1 MGHDK, CDR2 SYGVNS. The ends were cut back, 3 bases at V and 4 bases at J, with 16 bases in the middle. CDR3 length equals 16 residues. CDR3 nucleotides: TGTGCCAGCAGTGAGCAGGGGCAGGGGTCTTACAATGAGCAGTTCTTC. Amino acid sequence: CASSEQGQGSYNEQFF.

The chain is built from TRBV2 and TRBJ1-5; no clear D gene. The germline V gene has CDR1 SNHLY and CDR2 FYNNEI. V lost 3 bases and J lost 4, with 10 bases in between. The CDR3 is 14 residues long. The CDR3 DNA follows: TGTGCCAGCAGTGAGTTTGGGAGTAATCAGCCCCAGCATTTT. It translates to CASSEFGSNQPQHF.

This clone was observed once. The V call is TRBV27, the J call TRBJ1-1; D gene uncertain. CDR1 and CDR2 from the germline V gene are MNHEY and SMNVEV (reference sequence). The germline V and J ends were trimmed by 6 bases and 1 base, with 18 bases remaining between them. The CDR3 totals 16 residues. Here the CDR3 DNA reads TGTGCCAGCAGACTTACCCTACCGGGAACGAACACTGAAGCTTTCTTT. Translating gives CASRLTLPGTNTEAFF.

The CDR3 DNA is TGTGCCAGCAGGGGGAACACTGAAGCTTTCTTT. Protein: CASRGNTEAFF. The chain couples TRBV25-1 to TRBJ1-1; D call uncertain. The germline CDR1 and CDR2 sequences are MGHDK and SYGVNS. The CDR3 is made up of 11 amino acids. V was trimmed by 6 bases and J by 1 base, leaving 3 bases between them.

The rearrangement links TRBV19 to TRBJ2-5, with 8 bases lining up with TRBD1. CDR1 LNHDA and CDR2 SQIVND come from the germline V gene (reference sequence). V trimming: 5 bases; J trimming: 5 bases; junction bases outside the gene matches: 1. The CDR3 extends over 12 amino acids. The CDR3 sequence is CASSPGGETQYF. CDR3 in DNA: TGTGCCAGTAGTCCAGGGGGCGAGACCCAGTACTTC.

This rearrangement joins TRBV27 to TRBJ1-2; D is unclear. Trimming shortened V by 8 bases and J by 4 bases, and 8 bases separated the two germline ends. In germline, CDR1 is MNHEY, CDR2 SMNVEV (reference sequence). CDR3 length: 11 residues. The CDR3 is CASGDFYGYTF. The CDR3 nucleotides are TGTGCCAGCGGAGACTTCTATGGCTACACCTTC.

The V and J genes are TRBV6-1 and TRBJ2-1, with 8 bases matching TRBD1. The CDR3 totals 13 residues. Germline V gene data show CDR1 as MNHNS and CDR2 as SASEGT. The junction had 8 bases not matched to a gene; V was cut back by 8 bases and J by 8 bases. CDR3 nucleotides: TGTGCCAGCCCACGGACAGGGAAGCATGAGCAGTTCTTC. Its translation: CASPRTGKHEQFF.

The rearrangement uses TRBV7-9 and TRBJ2-7; D perhaps matches TRBD1 (6 bases). The CDR3 is made up of 18 amino acids. Trimming stripped 8 bases from V and 2 bases from J, with 28 bases between. The germline gives CDR1 SEHNR, CDR2 FQNEAQ (reference sequence). CDR3 nucleotides: TGTGCCAGCGCGCAACCACGGGACACCTATGGTACTACCTACGAGCAGTACTTC. Translated: CASAQPRDTYGTTYEQYF.

The V call is TRBV19, the J call TRBJ2-4; D is uncertain. The germline CDR1 and CDR2 sequences are LNHDA and SQIVND (reference sequence). The length of the CDR3 is 14 residues. Trimming removed 5 bases from V and 6 bases from J, with 14 bases in between. The CDR3 DNA is TGTGCCAGTAGTGTCACGGGCCGACTAAACATTCAGTACTTC. It encodes CASSVTGRLNIQYF.

The V gene is TRBV27, the J gene TRBJ1-2, with D unclear. CDR3 length: 13 residues. Trimming took off 5 bases at V and 6 bases at J, with 13 bases between the two ends. Germline CDR1 and CDR2: MNHEY and SMNVEV (reference sequence). Here the CDR3 DNA reads TGTGCCAGCAGTCGGTACAACAATGATGGCTACACCTTC. Translation: CASSRYNNDGYTF.

The chain couples TRBV5-4 to TRBJ2-3, with TRBD2 matching 8 bases. The germline V gene encodes CDR1 SGHNT and CDR2 YYREEE (reference sequence). The ends lost 2 bases at V and 8 bases at J; junction bases unmatched: 10. CDR3 length equals 15 residues. In DNA form, the CDR3 reads TGTGCCAGCAGCTTCAGGGTAGCGGGGCCCGTTACGCAGTATTTT. Its translation: CASSFRVAGPVTQYF.

The J gene is TRBJ1-2, the V gene TRBV11-3; D gene uncertain. Looked up from germline, CDR1 is SGHNT and CDR2 is YENEEA. Trimming stripped 5 bases from V and 2 bases from J, with 12 bases between. This CDR3 has 14 amino acids. In DNA form, the CDR3 reads TGTGCCAGCAGCCAACCCCCCAGGAACTATGGCTACACCTTC. It codes for CASSQPPRNYGYTF.